Following are 15 T cell receptor beta chains from one sample sequenced in a study of blood T cell repertoires in COVID-19. Method: immunoSEQ multiplex PCR; TCRdb's copy keeps in-frame clones and lacks some. This table has 140,000 to 150,000 clones, less than 90% appearing once. Input material: peripheral blood. These receptors were taken from a human donor with COVID-19, enrolled during active disease. The donor label of this sample is uncertain.

The rearrangement links TRBV4-1 to TRBJ2-3; TRBD1 aligns across 10 bases. Germline CDR1 reads MGHRA; CDR2 reads YSYEKL. The V gene end was trimmed by 2 bases and the J gene end by 6 bases; junction bases not matched to a gene: 8. There are 16 residues in the CDR3. As DNA, the CDR3 is TGCGCCAGCAGCCAATACCGGGACAGGGGAGCCGATACGCAGTATTTT. Its translation: CASSQYRDRGADTQYF.

Comments on this clone: The junction differs from germline at one of its ends, possibly a read error. V and J are TRBV7-2 and TRBJ1-2; D is possibly TRBD1 (5 bases). Germline V lookup: CDR1 SGHTA, CDR2 FQGNSA. The CDR3 totals 12 residues. Here the CDR3 reads CASSSPRQSTRF. The CDR3 nucleotides read TGTGCCAGCAGCTCCCCACGACAGTCGACGCGCTTC.

This clone was seen more than once but under ten times. The V call is TRBV11-3, the J call TRBJ1-1; 7 bases map to TRBD1. With V trimmed by 4 bases and J by 0 bases, 5 bases remained unmatched. The CDR3 contains 15 residues. Germline CDR1 is SGHNT and CDR2 is YENEEA. The CDR3 reads CASSWAGTVNTEAFF. DNA for the CDR3: TGTGCCAGCAGCTGGGCCGGGACAGTGAACACTGAAGCTTTCTTT.

The genes are TRBV29-1 and TRBJ2-7; perhaps TRBD2 as D (5 bases). The CDR3 is made up of 12 amino acids. Trimming removed 5 bases at V and 2 bases at J, with 10 bases between. Germline V gene data show CDR1 as SQVTM and CDR2 as ANQGSEA. The CDR3: CSVRRDTYEQYF. The CDR3 nucleotides are TGCAGCGTTCGCCGGGATACCTACGAGCAGTACTTC.

The rearrangement joins TRBV6-5 to TRBJ2-3, with D tentatively TRBD2 (6 bases). In germline, CDR1 is MNHEY, CDR2 SVGAGI. Between the trimmed V and J ends, which lost 1 base and 1 base, there was a span of 9 bases. This CDR3 has 15 amino acids. CDR3 in amino acids: CASSYFQRGTDTQYF. Here the CDR3 DNA reads TGTGCCAGCAGTTACTTCCAGCGGGGCACAGATACGCAGTATTTT.

The chain links TRBV6-2 or TRBV6-3 to TRBJ2-1; D remains ambiguous. Germline CDR1 and CDR2: MNHEY and SVGEGT. The CDR3 has 15 residues. The V and J ends lost 0 bases and 5 bases respectively, with 11 bases between them. The CDR3 loop reads CASSYSLTSNNEQFF. CDR3 in DNA: TGTGCCAGCAGTTACTCCCTTACTTCAAACAATGAGCAGTTCTTC.

The chain recombines TRBV6-2 or TRBV6-3 with TRBJ2-3; D perhaps matches TRBD1 (5 bases). With 2 bases removed from V and 2 bases from J, the gap between germline ends came to 14 bases. The CDR3 has 16 amino acids. Germline lookup yields CDR1 MNHEY and CDR2 SVGEGT. The CDR3 coding sequence is TGTGCCAGCAGTTACGCGCAGGGCTTATTCACAGATACGCAGTATTTT. This codes for CASSYAQGLFTDTQYF.

The genes are TRBV13 and TRBJ2-7; tentatively, D is TRBD1 (6 bases). With 4 bases removed from V and 0 bases from J, the gap between germline ends came to 16 bases. Germline V CDR1 and CDR2: PRHDT, FYEKMQ (reference sequence). The CDR3 consists of 16 residues. In DNA form, the CDR3 reads TGTGCCAGCAGCTGGGTCCCGACAGGTAGCTCCTACGAGCAGTACTTC. The encoded protein is CASSWVPTGSSYEQYF. Drawing the rest from reference TRBV13 and TRBJ2-7, the complete variable domain is AAGVIQSPRHLIKEKRETATLKCYPIPRHDTVYWYQQGPGQDPQFLISFYEKMQSDKGSIPDRFSAQQFSDYHSELNMSSLELGDSALYFCASSWVPTGSSYEQYFGPGTRLTVT.

The J gene is TRBJ2-1, the V gene TRBV7-2, with D possibly matching TRBD1 (5 bases). The CDR3 is 14 residues long. The germline CDR1 and CDR2 sequences are SGHTA and FQGNSA. Trimming left V 5 bases short and J 6 bases short, with 14 bases between. The CDR3 DNA sequence: TGTGCCAGCAGCCGCAATACAGGCCCCAATGAGCAGTTCTTC. This encodes CASSRNTGPNEQFF.

This clone was seen just once. The chain joins TRBV6-1 to TRBJ2-7, with 7 bases fitting TRBD1. Losses at the gene ends were 2 bases for V and 4 bases for J; bases not matched to a gene: 8. The V gene's germline CDR1 is MNHNS and CDR2 SASEGT. CDR3 length: 15 amino acids. In DNA form, the CDR3 reads TGTGCCAGCAGTGAACAGGAAGGGGGCGCGTACGAGCAGTACTTC. Translated: CASSEQEGGAYEQYF.

V and J are TRBV29-1 and TRBJ1-1; 7 bases are shared with TRBD1. In germline, CDR1 is SQVTM, CDR2 ANQGSEA. J gave up 1 base and V 6 bases, and 5 bases lay outside the gene matches. This CDR3 has 13 residues. The CDR3 DNA sequence: TGCAGCGTCTACTGGGACAGGAACACTGAAGCTTTCTTT. Residues: CSVYWDRNTEAFF.

This clone was found once. The chain uses TRBV5-1 and TRBJ1-1; D not resolved. This CDR3 region has 14 residues. Germline V gene sequence: CDR1 SGHRS, CDR2 YFSETQ. Trimming pared 4 bases from V and 1 base from J, leaving 11 bases between. The DNA of the CDR3 is TGCGCCAGCAGCACACAGACCACGAACACTGAAGCTTTCTTT. Amino acids: CASSTQTTNTEAFF.

CDR3 amino acids: CASSWGGQGQPQHF. In DNA, the CDR3 is TGTGCCAGCAGCTGGGGGGGCCAAGGTCAGCCCCAGCATTTT. V gene TRBV5-6 combines with J gene TRBJ1-5, with D perhaps TRBD1 (6 bases). Germline values: CDR1 SGHDT, CDR2 YYEEEE. This CDR3 is 14 amino acids long. V dropped 3 bases and J dropped 6 bases, with 13 bases sitting between them.

Here the CDR3 DNA reads TGTGCCAGCTCACCAATGCGGGAGGAAGAGCAGTACTTC. Protein sequence: CASSPMREEEQYF. The chain employs TRBV18 and TRBJ2-7; the match to TRBD2 covers 8 bases. Germline CDR1 is KGHSH and CDR2 is LQKENI. V lost 2 bases and J lost 7; bases outside the gene matches: 4. The length of the CDR3 is 13 residues.

The chain couples TRBV19 to TRBJ1-6; no definite D call. The CDR3 has 13 amino acids. CDR1 and CDR2 (germline): LNHDA, SQIVND (reference sequence). V lost 7 bases to trimming and J lost 0 bases, with 4 bases between them. CDR3 amino acids: CASTGSYNSPLHF. In nucleotides, the CDR3 is TGTGCCAGTACGGGCTCCTATAATTCACCCCTCCACTTT.